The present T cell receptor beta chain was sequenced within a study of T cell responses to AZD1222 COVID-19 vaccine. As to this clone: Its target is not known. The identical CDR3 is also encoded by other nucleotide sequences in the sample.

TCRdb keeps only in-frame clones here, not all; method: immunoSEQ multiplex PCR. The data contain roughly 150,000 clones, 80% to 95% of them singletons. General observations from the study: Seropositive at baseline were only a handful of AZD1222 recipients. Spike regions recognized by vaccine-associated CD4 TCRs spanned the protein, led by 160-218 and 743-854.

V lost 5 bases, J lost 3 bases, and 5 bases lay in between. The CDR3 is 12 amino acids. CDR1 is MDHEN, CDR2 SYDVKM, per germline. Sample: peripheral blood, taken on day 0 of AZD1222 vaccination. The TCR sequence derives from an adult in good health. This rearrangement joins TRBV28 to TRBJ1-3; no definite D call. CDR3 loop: CASSLSGNTIYF. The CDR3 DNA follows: TGTGCCAGCAGTCTTAGTGGAAACACCATATATTTT.